Here is one T cell receptor (beta chain) with its context. The antigen is unknown. A much larger clone differs from this one at a single base, so this may be a read error. The CDR3 carries no conserved terminal phenylalanine or tryptophan, so it likely arises from a read error. CD4+CD45RO+CD25- cells were isolated as memory CD4+ T cells. The V gene lost 8 bases and the J gene lost 2 bases, with 11 bases spanning the gap. The CDR3 length is 13 residues. Germline V lookup: CDR1 MNHEY, CDR2 SVGEGT. Using its own MiXCR run on the 5' RACE reads, TCRdb lists one record per CDR3 protein. The data show several thousand distinct CDR3 sequences, 30% to 40% seen once. Study-level findings and limits: In terms of TCR gene usage, tumor memory CD4+ T cells clustered together with blood and lymph node memory CD4+ cells, as well as with lymph node naive CD4+ cells. Tumor Tregs overlapped most with tumor, then blood, naive CD4+ cells.

This TCR was sampled from a female donor with breast cancer. This sequence joins TRBV6-2 or TRBV6-3 and TRBJ2-3, with unresolved D. The sample comprised tumor-infiltrating memory CD4+ T cells sorted from the breast tumor. Subset: memory CD4+ T cells, CD4+CD45RO+CD25-. The CDR3 nucleotides are TGTGCCAGCGGTAAACCTTACACAGATACGCAGTATCTT. It is translated as CASGKPYTDTQYL.